This entry features one T cell receptor beta chain sequence. Its antigen is undetermined. Indicated treatment: approximately nine-day PBMC culture with coronavirus spike peptide pools or control peptides (ViraFEST assay). Oncomine TCR Beta short-read sequencing was applied to DNA from cultured CD4+ T cells. TCRdb independently ran MiXCR on the PCR reads; one entry per CDR3 protein. The sample has roughly 5,000 distinct CDR3 sequences, roughly 47% seen once. CDR3 length: 15 residues. The V gene lost 1 base and the J gene lost 3 bases, with 9 bases spanning the gap. Germline V lookup: CDR1 SEHNR, CDR2 FQNEAQ (reference sequence). The entry originates in a study of vaccination and CD4 T cells after COVID-19.

The J gene is TRBJ1-4, the V gene TRBV7-9; no definite D call. The receptor was isolated from a human donor who had recovered from COVID-19. Sample: CD4+ T cells from blood, cultured in vitro, taken after SARS-CoV-2 vaccination. This CDR3 is CASSLGEGSNEKLFF. The CDR3 nucleotides read TGTGCCAGCAGCTTAGGGGAGGGTTCTAATGAAAAACTGTTTTTT.